These T cell receptor beta chains were read from a single sample in a study of CD8+ T cells in alopecia areata. The table came from immunoSEQ multiplex PCR; TCRdb's copy has only in-frame clones and leaves some out. The sample has under 200,000 clones; 65% are singletons. This sample comprised CD4+ T cells sorted from blood, obtained at week 4, from a patient treated with tofacitinib. These receptors were collected from a human donor with alopecia areata. CDR3s include the opening cysteine and the closing phenylalanine or tryptophan. D genes are given only for firm matches. For some rows the clone size is stated as once, few or many, or as a class when expanded; others skip it.

CDR3 protein	CDR3 DNA	clone size	J gene	V gene	D gene
CSVGGGTDTQYF	TGCAGCGTTGGGGGCGGCACAGATACGCAGTATTTT	NA	TRBJ2-3	TRBV29-1	NA
CASSVSQGAFEQFF	TGTGCCAGCAGCGTGAGTCAGGGGGCATTTGAGCAGTTCTTC	NA	TRBJ2-1	TRBV9	TRBD1
CASSEGLAGYTF	TGTGCCAGCAGTGAAGGTCTGGCGGGCTACACCTTC	once	TRBJ1-2	TRBV2	NA
CSVGPGGMNTEAFF	TGCAGCGTTGGGCCCGGCGGGATGAACACTGAAGCTTTCTTT	NA	TRBJ1-1	TRBV29-1	NA
CASSRDRVGDTQYF	TGTGCCAGCAGCAGGGACAGGGTAGGGGATACGCAGTATTTT	NA	TRBJ2-3	TRBV7-2	TRBD1
CAWSATLSNQPQHF	TGTGCCTGGAGTGCCACGCTTAGCAATCAGCCCCAGCATTTT	NA	TRBJ1-5	TRBV30	NA
CASSEAERTNYGYTF	TGTGCCAGCAGTGAAGCAGAGAGGACTAACTATGGCTACACCTTC	NA	TRBJ1-2	TRBV2	NA
CSMQAGQETQYF	TGCAGCATGCAAGCGGGGCAAGAGACCCAGTACTTC	NA	TRBJ2-5	TRBV29-1	TRBD2
CASSVEWTPNSPLHF	TGTGCCAGCAGCGTAGAATGGACCCCCAATTCACCCCTCCACTTT	NA	TRBJ1-6	TRBV9	NA
CASSVRQINYGYTF	TGTGCCAGCAGTGTTAGGCAGATTAACTATGGCTACACCTTC	NA	TRBJ1-2	TRBV2	NA
CSVGGGGRTEAFF	TGCAGCGTTGGAGGGGGGGGCCGCACTGAAGCTTTCTTT	few	TRBJ1-1	TRBV29-1	NA
CAWSVLQGARPIDTQYF	TGTGCCTGGAGTGTATTGCAGGGAGCAAGGCCTATAGATACGCAGTATTTT	NA	TRBJ2-3	TRBV30	NA